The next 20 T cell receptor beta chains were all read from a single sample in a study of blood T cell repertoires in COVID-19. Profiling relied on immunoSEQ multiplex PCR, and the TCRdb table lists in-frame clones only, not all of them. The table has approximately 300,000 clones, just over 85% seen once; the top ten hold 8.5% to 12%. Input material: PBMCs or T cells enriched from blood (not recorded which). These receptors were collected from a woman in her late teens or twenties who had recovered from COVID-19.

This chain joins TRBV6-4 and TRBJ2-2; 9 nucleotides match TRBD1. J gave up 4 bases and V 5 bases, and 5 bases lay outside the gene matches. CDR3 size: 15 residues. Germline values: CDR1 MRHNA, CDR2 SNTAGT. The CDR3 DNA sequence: TGTGCCAGCAGTTCCGGACAGGGGTCCACCGGGGAGCTGTTTTTT. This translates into CASSSGQGSTGELFF.

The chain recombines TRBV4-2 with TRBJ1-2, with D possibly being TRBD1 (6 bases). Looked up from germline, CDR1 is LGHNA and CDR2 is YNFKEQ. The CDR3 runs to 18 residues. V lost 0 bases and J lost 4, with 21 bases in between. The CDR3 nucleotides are TGTGCCAGCAGCCAAGAACCCGGGACACAGGGTCCCACCTATGGCTACACCTTC. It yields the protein CASSQEPGTQGPTYGYTF.

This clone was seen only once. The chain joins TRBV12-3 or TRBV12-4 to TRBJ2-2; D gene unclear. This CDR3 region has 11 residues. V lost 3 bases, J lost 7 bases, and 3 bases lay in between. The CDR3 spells CASSFRGELFF. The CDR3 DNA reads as TGTGCCAGCAGTTTCCGCGGGGAGCTGTTTTTT.

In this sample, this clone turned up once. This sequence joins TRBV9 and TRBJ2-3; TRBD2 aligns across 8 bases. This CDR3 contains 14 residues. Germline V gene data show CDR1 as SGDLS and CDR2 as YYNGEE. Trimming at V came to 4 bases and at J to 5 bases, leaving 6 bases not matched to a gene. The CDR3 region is CASSPKAGGDTQYF. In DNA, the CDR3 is TGTGCCAGCAGCCCAAAGGCGGGAGGAGATACGCAGTATTTT.

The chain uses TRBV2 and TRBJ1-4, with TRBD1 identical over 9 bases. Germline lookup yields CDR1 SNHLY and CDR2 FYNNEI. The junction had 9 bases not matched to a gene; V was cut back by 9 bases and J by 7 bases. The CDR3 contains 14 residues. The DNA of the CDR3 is TGTGCCAGTCTAGACCGGGACAGGGCTGAAAAACTGTTTTTT. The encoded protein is CASLDRDRAEKLFF. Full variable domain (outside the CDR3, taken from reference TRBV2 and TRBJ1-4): EPEVTQTPSHQVTQMGQEVILRCVPISNHLYFYWYRQILGQKVEFLVSFYNNEISEKSEIFDDQFSVERPDGSNFTLKIRSTKLEDSAMYFCASLDRDRAEKLFFGSGTQLSVL.

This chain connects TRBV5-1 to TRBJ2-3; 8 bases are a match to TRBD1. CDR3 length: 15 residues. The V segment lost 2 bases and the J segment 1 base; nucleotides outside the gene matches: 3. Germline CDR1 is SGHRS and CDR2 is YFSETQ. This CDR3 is CASSLPTGGTDTQYF. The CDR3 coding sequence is TGCGCCAGCAGCTTACCGACAGGGGGCACAGATACGCAGTATTTT.

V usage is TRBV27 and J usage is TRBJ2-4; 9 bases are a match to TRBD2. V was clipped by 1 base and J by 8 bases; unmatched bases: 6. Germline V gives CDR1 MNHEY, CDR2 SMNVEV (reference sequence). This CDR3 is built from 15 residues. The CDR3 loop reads CASSLFPSGVDIQYF. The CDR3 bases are TGTGCCAGCAGTTTATTTCCTAGCGGGGTAGACATTCAGTACTTC.

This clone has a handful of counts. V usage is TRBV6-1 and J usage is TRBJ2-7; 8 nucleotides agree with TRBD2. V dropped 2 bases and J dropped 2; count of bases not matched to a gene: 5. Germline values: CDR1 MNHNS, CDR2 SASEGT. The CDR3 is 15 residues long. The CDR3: CASSEPATSAYEQYF. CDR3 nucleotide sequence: TGTGCCAGCAGTGAACCCGCGACTAGCGCCTACGAGCAGTACTTC.

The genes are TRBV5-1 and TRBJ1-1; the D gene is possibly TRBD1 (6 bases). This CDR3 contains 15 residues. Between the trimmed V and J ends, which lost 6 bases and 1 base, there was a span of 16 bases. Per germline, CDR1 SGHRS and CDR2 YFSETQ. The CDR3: CASTLGAAGNTEAFF. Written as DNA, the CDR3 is TGCGCCAGCACCCTGGGGGCGGCGGGGAACACTGAAGCTTTCTTT.

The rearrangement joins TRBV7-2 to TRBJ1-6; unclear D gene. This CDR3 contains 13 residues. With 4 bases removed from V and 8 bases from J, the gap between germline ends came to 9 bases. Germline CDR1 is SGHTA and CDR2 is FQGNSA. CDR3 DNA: TGTGCCAGCAGCTCTGGGCGGGATTCACCCCTCCACTTT. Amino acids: CASSSGRDSPLHF.

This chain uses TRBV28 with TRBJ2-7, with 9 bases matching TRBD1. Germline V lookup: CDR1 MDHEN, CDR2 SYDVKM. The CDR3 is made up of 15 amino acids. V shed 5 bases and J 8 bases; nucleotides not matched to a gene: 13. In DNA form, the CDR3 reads TGTGCCAGCAGTCCCCCTACCGGGACAGGGTTAAAGCAGTACTTC. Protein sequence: CASSPPTGTGLKQYF.

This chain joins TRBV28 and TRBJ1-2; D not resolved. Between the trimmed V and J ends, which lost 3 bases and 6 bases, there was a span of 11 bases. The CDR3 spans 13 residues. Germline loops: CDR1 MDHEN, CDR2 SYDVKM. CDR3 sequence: CASSFLGVDGYTF. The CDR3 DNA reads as TGTGCCAGCAGTTTCCTGGGAGTTGATGGCTACACCTTC.

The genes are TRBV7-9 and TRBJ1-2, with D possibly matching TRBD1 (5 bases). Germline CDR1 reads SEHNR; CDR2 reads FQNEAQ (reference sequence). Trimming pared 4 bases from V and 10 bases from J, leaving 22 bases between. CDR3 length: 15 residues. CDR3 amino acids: CASSSRPGQGKDYTF. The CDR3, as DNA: TGTGCCAGCAGCTCCCGGCCTGGGCAGGGTAAGGACTACACCTTC. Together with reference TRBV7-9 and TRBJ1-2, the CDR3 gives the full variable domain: DTGVSQNPRHKITKRGQNVTFRCDPISEHNRLYWYRQTLGQGPEFLTYFQNEAQLEKSRLLSDRFSAERPKGSFSTLEIQRTEQGDSAMYLCASSSRPGQGKDYTFGSGTRLTVV.

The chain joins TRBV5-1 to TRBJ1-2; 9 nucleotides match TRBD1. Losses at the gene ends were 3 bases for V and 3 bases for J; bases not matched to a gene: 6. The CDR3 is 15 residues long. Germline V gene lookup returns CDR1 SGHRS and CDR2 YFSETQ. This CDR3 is CASSSPDRGDYGYTF. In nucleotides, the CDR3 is TGCGCCAGCAGCTCTCCGGACAGGGGAGACTATGGCTACACCTTC.

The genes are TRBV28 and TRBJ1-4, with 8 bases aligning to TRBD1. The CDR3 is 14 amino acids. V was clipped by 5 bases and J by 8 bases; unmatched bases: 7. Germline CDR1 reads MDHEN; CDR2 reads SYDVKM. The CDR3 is CASSPPGQGEKLFF. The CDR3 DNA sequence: TGTGCCAGCAGTCCCCCTGGACAGGGCGAAAAACTGTTTTTT.

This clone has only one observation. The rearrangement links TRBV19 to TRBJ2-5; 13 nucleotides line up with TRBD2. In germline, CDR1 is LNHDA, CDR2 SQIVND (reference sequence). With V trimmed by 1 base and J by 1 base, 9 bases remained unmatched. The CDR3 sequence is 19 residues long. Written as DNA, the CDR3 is TGTGCCAGTAGTATAGTTTCCACTAGCGGGGGGGGGTCCCAAGAGACCCAGTACTTC. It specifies CASSIVSTSGGGSQETQYF. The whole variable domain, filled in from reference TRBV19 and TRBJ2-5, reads DGGITQSPKYLFRKEGQNVTLSCEQNLNHDAMYWYRQDPGQGLRLIYYSQIVNDFQKGDIAEGYSVSREKKESFPLTVTSAQKNPTAFYLCASSIVSTSGGGSQETQYFGPGTRLLVL.

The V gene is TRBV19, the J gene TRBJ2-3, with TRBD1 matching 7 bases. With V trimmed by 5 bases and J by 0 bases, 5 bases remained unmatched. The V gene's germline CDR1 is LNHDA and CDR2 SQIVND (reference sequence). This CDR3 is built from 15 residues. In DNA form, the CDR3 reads TGTGCCAGTAGTGAAGGGACAGTAAGCACAGATACGCAGTATTTT. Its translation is CASSEGTVSTDTQYF.

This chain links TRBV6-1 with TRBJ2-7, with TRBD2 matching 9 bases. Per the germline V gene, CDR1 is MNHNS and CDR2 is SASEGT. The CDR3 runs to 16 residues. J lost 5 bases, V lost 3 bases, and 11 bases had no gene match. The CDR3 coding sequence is TGTGCCAGCAGTGAGCCTGGTAGCGGGAGATCTGACGAGCAGTACTTC. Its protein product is CASSEPGSGRSDEQYF.

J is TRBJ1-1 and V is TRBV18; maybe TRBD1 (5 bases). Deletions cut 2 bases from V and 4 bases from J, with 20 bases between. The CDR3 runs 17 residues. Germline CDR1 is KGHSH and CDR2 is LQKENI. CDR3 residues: CASSPSEWGVGGTEAFF. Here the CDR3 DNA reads TGTGCCAGCTCACCAAGCGAGTGGGGGGTTGGAGGCACTGAAGCTTTCTTT.

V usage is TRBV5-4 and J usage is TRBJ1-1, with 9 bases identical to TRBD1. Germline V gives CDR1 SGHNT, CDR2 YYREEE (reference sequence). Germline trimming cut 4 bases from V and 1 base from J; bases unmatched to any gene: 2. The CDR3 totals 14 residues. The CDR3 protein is CASSRGQGNTEAFF. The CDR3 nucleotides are TGTGCCAGCAGCAGGGGACAGGGGAACACTGAAGCTTTCTTT.